This T cell receptor (beta chain) was identified in a study of blood T cell repertoires in COVID-19. In the study overall: T cells, B-cell-depleted T cells, or PBMCs provided the cDNA or gDNA that served as material.

The age range of participants was 18 to 89 years, with residence in more than 20 US areas. In the original analysis: Reference gene primer amplification in the assay estimated nucleated cell counts. TCRdb's copy holds only in-frame clones and misses some; the assay was immunoSEQ multiplex PCR. The V and J calls and clone size come from that table; D and trimming were worked out from the DNA. The sample shows approximately 160,000 clones, about 86% of them seen only once. V was trimmed by 0 bases and J by 6 bases, leaving 7 bases between them. The CDR3 covers 14 residues. Germline assignment: CDR1 SGHRS and CDR2 YFSETQ.

The sequenced material came from PBMCs or T cells enriched from blood (not recorded which). The chain employs TRBV5-1 and TRBJ1-6; D is unresolved. The sequence was collected from a woman in her fifties or sixties in a cohort exposed to, infected with or recovered from COVID-19 (not recorded which). The CDR3 spells CASSLEPFNSPLHF. CDR3 nucleotides: TGCGCCAGCAGCTTGGAGCCATTTAATTCACCCCTCCACTTT.